This TCR beta chain is drawn from a study of cytomegalovirus exposure and HLA in healthy donors. General study findings and limits: It was likely that a cluster of highly shared sequence variants was a sequencing artifact.

About this clone itself: The target antigen is unknown.

With 1 base removed from V and 3 bases from J, the gap between germline ends came to 15 bases. The CDR3 spans 16 residues. Per the germline V gene, CDR1 is LGHNA and CDR2 is YSLEER. With 60 Vbeta and 13 Jbeta primers, the PCR was carried out. As processed by the authors: In a later analysis, of 80 million to 90 million unique beta chains, some 10 million appeared in at least two donors. Profiled with immunoSEQ multiplex PCR; TCRdb holds only in-frame clones, not every one. For V, J and clone size, that table is used; D and trimming come from the DNA. The profile shows 180,000 or so clones, 77% of them singletons.

Sequenced material: PBMCs. The clonotype originates from a man younger than 35 in good health and CMV-seronegative. The chain links TRBV4-3 to TRBJ1-1; D unclear. The CDR3 sequence is CASSQGTREIDTEAFF. The DNA for the CDR3 is TGCGCCAGCAGCCAAGGCACCCGGGAAATCGACACTGAAGCTTTCTTT.